This T cell receptor beta chain was sequenced in a study of T cell repertoires in cytomegalovirus infection. Notes on the study in general: The study found HLA-C-restricted CMV-specific TCR beta clonotypes dominating the ex vivo response. Summed frequency of public TCR beta families distinguished CMV carriers with the relevant HLA.

The CDR3 has 14 residues. Germline-derived CDR1 and CDR2 are MNHEY and SVGEGT. TCRdb independently ran MiXCR on the reads; one entry per CDR3 protein. Among about 6,100 distinct CDR3 sequences listed, approximately 58% were seen once. As for this clonotype: Its antigen is not known. At one boundary the junction diverges from the germline segment, which might be a read error.

This TCR derives from a human donor in good health (CMV status not recorded). Some clones in this sample may be carry-over from other donors' samples. The sample consisted of PBMCs, sequenced either directly or after in vitro stimulation (not recorded which). The chain has TRBV6-2 or TRBV6-3 and TRBJ1-1; D ambiguous. The CDR3 region has the DNA TGTGCCAGCAGTGCCCCAGAACCGAACACGGAAGATTTCTTT. Translated: CASSAPEPNTEDFF.